Each of the 18 T cell receptor beta chains below was sequenced from the same sample in a study of blood T cell repertoires in COVID-19. Measured with immunoSEQ multiplex PCR; TCRdb has only the in-frame clones, and not every one. The sample consists of some 97,000 clones, roughly 80% of them appearing once. Source material: peripheral blood. The receptors stem from a woman aged 70-85 years with acute or convalescent COVID-19.

The chain uses TRBV7-3 and TRBJ2-3, with TRBD1 matching 7 bases. The CDR3 runs to 14 residues. V trimming: 5 bases; J trimming: 6 bases; junction bases outside the gene matches: 8. Germline CDR1 reads SGHTA; CDR2 reads FQGTGA. CDR3 residues: CASSRGWDSDTQYF. Here the CDR3 DNA reads TGTGCCAGCAGCCGCGGATGGGACAGTGATACGCAGTATTTT.

The rearrangement joins TRBV2 to TRBJ1-6; TRBD1 aligns across 10 bases. Germline loops: CDR1 SNHLY, CDR2 FYNNEI. After removal of 6 bases from V and 7 bases from J, the junction contained 12 bases not matched to a gene. The CDR3 covers 17 residues. CDR3 DNA: TGTGCCAGCAGAGAACAGACAGGGGGCCTTTCAAATTCACCCCTCCACTTT. Its protein product is CASREQTGGLSNSPLHF.

V usage is TRBV10-3 and J usage is TRBJ1-2, with 8 nucleotides matching TRBD1. J gave up 1 base and V 3 bases, and 4 bases lay outside the gene matches. This CDR3 has 15 residues. CDR1 is ENHRY, CDR2 SYGVKD, per germline. The CDR3 DNA is TGTGCCATCAGTGAAATGGGACAGGATAACTATGGCTACACCTTC. It translates to CAISEMGQDNYGYTF.

This clone has a single count. A read error may account for a junction end that differs from germline. Other nucleotide sequences in the sample specify the same CDR3. The gene calls are TRBV13 and TRBJ2-2, with D maybe TRBD2 (5 bases). Germline-derived CDR1 and CDR2 are PRHDT and FYEKMQ (reference sequence). There are 14 residues in the CDR3. The CDR3 protein is CASSLVPREGELFF. Here the CDR3 DNA reads TGTGCTAGCAGCTTAGTCCCCCGGGAAGGGGAGCTGTTTTTT.

The rearrangement joins TRBV7-2 to TRBJ2-5, with 10 bases lining up with TRBD2. CDR1 SGHTA and CDR2 FQGNSA come from the germline V gene. J gave up 5 bases and V 3 bases, and 3 bases lay outside the gene matches. The CDR3 loop spans 14 amino acids. The CDR3: CASSFSSGGETQYF. The CDR3 nucleotides read TGTGCCAGCAGCTTTAGTAGCGGGGGGGAGACCCAGTACTTC.

This clone has only a few counts. V is TRBV10-1 and J is TRBJ2-7; a possible D gene is TRBD2 (6 bases). Germline loops: CDR1 WNHNN, CDR2 SYGVQD (reference sequence). V lost 8 bases, J lost 2 bases, and 13 bases lay in between. This CDR3 is built from 13 residues. This chain's CDR3 is CASAGDSAYEQYF. CDR3 bases: TGCGCCAGCGCTGGGGACTCAGCCTACGAGCAGTACTTC.

This rearrangement joins TRBV7-8 to TRBJ2-7, with D perhaps TRBD2 (6 bases). CDR3 length: 14 amino acids. The germline gives CDR1 SGHVS, CDR2 FQNEAQ. Trimming left V 1 base short and J 6 bases short, with 13 bases between. CDR3 sequence (DNA): TGTGCCAGCAGCTTAGGATGGGGGGTGCGCGAGCAGTACGTC. Protein product: CASSLGWGVREQYV.

The chain is built from TRBV29-1 and TRBJ1-3, with D uncertain. Deletions cut 0 bases from V and 4 bases from J, with 10 bases between. The CDR3 totals 14 residues. Germline CDR1 and CDR2: SQVTM and ANQGSEA. In DNA form, the CDR3 reads TGCAGCGTTGAAGAAAGCGGAGCCGGAAACACCATATATTTT. Amino acid sequence: CSVEESGAGNTIYF.

Only one count was recorded for this clone. This chain uses TRBV6-1 with TRBJ1-2; 7 bases line up with TRBD1. Looked up from germline, CDR1 is MNHNS and CDR2 is SASEGT. V dropped 0 bases and J dropped 3; count of bases not matched to a gene: 10. The CDR3 spans 17 residues. As DNA, the CDR3 is TGTGCCAGCAGTGAAGCTGCGGGACAGTCGAGGGACTATGGCTACACCTTC. This codes for CASSEAAGQSRDYGYTF.

CDR3 sequence reads: CASSQETGILAKNIQYF. CDR3 DNA sequence: TGTGCCAGCAGCCAAGAGACGGGAATTCTAGCCAAAAACATTCAGTACTTC. This chain links TRBV3-1 (or the pseudogene TRBV3-2) with TRBJ2-4; D is perhaps TRBD2 (5 bases). The V and J ends lost 0 bases and 0 bases respectively, with 12 bases between them. Germline V gene sequence: CDR1 LGHDT, CDR2 YNNKEL (reference sequence). The CDR3 sequence is 17 residues long.

The chain uses TRBV5-4 and TRBJ1-2, with TRBD1 matching 9 bases. The length of the CDR3 is 14 residues. Germline V gives CDR1 SGHNT, CDR2 YYREEE (reference sequence). V lost 3 bases, J lost 13 bases, and 13 bases stayed unmatched. CDR3 region: CASSSQQGAHSLTF. The DNA of the CDR3 is TGTGCCAGCAGCTCGCAACAGGGGGCGCATAGTCTCACCTTC.

The sample holds a few counts of this clone. The chain uses TRBV28 and TRBJ1-5; perhaps TRBD1 as D (6 bases). Germline V CDR1 and CDR2: MDHEN, SYDVKM. V lost 3 bases and J lost 4, with 10 bases in between. This CDR3 has 14 amino acids. CDR3 coding DNA: TGTGCCAGCAGTTTGGGGACATTAAATCAGCCCCAGCATTTT. Translated: CASSLGTLNQPQHF. The full variable domain, rest sourced from reference TRBV28 and TRBJ1-5, is DVKVTQSSRYLVKRTGEKVFLECVQDMDHENMFWYRQDPGLGLRLIYFSYDVKMKEKGDIPEGYSVSREKKERFSLILESASTNQTSMYLCASSLGTLNQPQHFGDGTRLSIL.

This clone came up once. The rearrangement links TRBV7-2 to TRBJ1-3; D is unclear. V was cut by 3 bases and J by 4 bases, with 13 bases left in between. The CDR3 consists of 15 residues. The V gene's germline CDR1 is SGHTA and CDR2 FQGNSA. The CDR3 DNA reads TGTGCCAGCAGCTTTTCTTGGGGAGGAGGAAACACCATATATTTT. Protein: CASSFSWGGGNTIYF.

This chain uses TRBV6-2 or TRBV6-3 with TRBJ2-1, with 10 nucleotides matching TRBD2. Losses at the gene ends were 2 bases for V and 5 bases for J; bases not matched to a gene: 6. The CDR3 length is 16 residues. Germline-derived CDR1 and CDR2 are MNHEY and SVGEGT. The chain's CDR3 is CASSYVSGGADNEQFF. For the CDR3, the DNA is TGTGCCAGCAGTTACGTAAGCGGGGGGGCAGACAATGAGCAGTTCTTC.

The genes are TRBV19 and TRBJ2-5; 11 bases line up with TRBD2. V dropped 4 bases and J dropped 2; count of bases not matched to a gene: 6. CDR1 and CDR2 (germline): LNHDA, SQIVND (reference sequence). CDR3 length: 16 residues. CDR3 in amino acids: CASSTRIAGGQETQYF. CDR3 bases: TGTGCCAGTAGTACCAGAATAGCGGGGGGGCAAGAGACCCAGTACTTC.

The chain is built from TRBV19 and TRBJ2-7; D perhaps matches TRBD1 (7 bases). The CDR3 contains 14 residues. V lost 5 bases, J lost 2 bases, and 13 bases lay in between. Germline V gene lookup returns CDR1 LNHDA and CDR2 SQIVND (reference sequence). The CDR3 reads CASSGGDRAYEQYF. The CDR3 bases are TGTGCCAGTAGTGGAGGGGACAGAGCCTACGAGCAGTACTTC.

This clone was counted only a few times. The genes are TRBV5-4 and TRBJ1-2; D might be TRBD1 (5 bases). Germline V gene lookup returns CDR1 SGHNT and CDR2 YYREEE (reference sequence). The V gene lost 4 bases and the J gene lost 3 bases, with 16 bases spanning the gap. CDR3 size: 15 residues. As DNA, the CDR3 is TGTGCCAGCAGCGCCTTGACAGAAACGGACTATGGCTACACCTTC. Protein sequence: CASSALTETDYGYTF.

The chain couples TRBV14 to TRBJ2-7; no clear D gene. CDR1 is SGHDN, CDR2 FVKESK, per germline. This CDR3 spans 11 amino acids. V lost 5 bases to trimming and J lost 0 bases, with 2 bases between them. CDR3 sequence: CASSYSYEQYF. The CDR3 DNA follows: TGTGCCAGCAGCTACTCCTACGAGCAGTACTTC. Variable domain in full (rest from reference TRBV14 and TRBJ2-7): EAGVTQFPSHSVIEKGQTVTLRCDPISGHDNLYWYRRVMGKEIKFLLHFVKESKQDESGMPNNRFLAERTGGTYSTLKVQPAELEDSGVYFCASSYSYEQYFGPGTRLTVT.